This TCR beta chain originates from a study of OX40 agonist ivuxolimab in advanced cancers. Looking at the study overall: Therapy given before enrollment (anti-PD-1, anti-PD-L1 or anti-CTLA-4) was allowed, and under 45% had some.

Remarks on this clone: The germline gene is not matched at one end of the junction; a read error may be the cause.

The repertoire was sequenced with immunoSEQ multiplex PCR; TCRdb's copy has only in-frame clones and lacks some. Altogether tens of thousands of clones are present, about 80% being singletons, with the ten largest covering more than 3%. The source of this sequence is an adult with an advanced solid tumor such as melanoma, head and neck, liver or kidney cancer. The sample here was CD4+ or CD8+ T cells sorted from blood, taken in a trial of the OX40 agonist ivuxolimab.

The CDR3 spells CASSWGGQGDSPLHF. CDR3 sequence (DNA): TGTGCCAGCAGCTGGGGGGGACAGGGCGATTCACCCCTCCACTTT. This chain connects TRBV5-3 to TRBJ1-6; 9 bases map to TRBD1. TRBV5-3 qualifies as an ORF whose function is uncertain. The CDR3 length is 15 residues.